This T cell receptor (beta chain) was found in a study of T cell changes during pregnancy in multiple sclerosis. This clone was seen once. CDR1 and CDR2 (germline): SEHNR, FQNEAQ (reference sequence). Trimming at V came to 3 bases and at J to 1 base, leaving 3 bases not matched to a gene. The CDR3 runs to 15 residues. Data came from immunoSEQ multiplex PCR; TCRdb stores just in-frame clones and leaves some out. The sample holds 100,000 to 150,000 clones, over 85% seen once. The source of this sequence is a female donor with multiple sclerosis, enrolled in a pregnancy study. The J gene is TRBJ2-7, the V gene TRBV7-9, with 10 bases matching TRBD1. Sequenced material: peripheral blood, taken before pregnancy. The CDR3 coding sequence is TGTGCCAGCAGCTTGGGACAGGGGATTTCCTACGAGCAGTACTTC. Translating gives CASSLGQGISYEQYF.